These T cell receptor beta chains were read from a single sample in a study of technical replicates of blood from several donors. Produced via immunoSEQ multiplex PCR; TCRdb's table is partial and in-frame only. Here the sample spans tens of thousands of clones, roughly 94% being singletons. Specimen: T cells isolated from PBMCs. These receptors all come from a human donor in good health. CDR3s include the opening cysteine and the closing phenylalanine or tryptophan. D genes are given only for firm matches. Clone size is not always given. Where it is, it says once, few, many or a class for expanded clones.

D gene	CDR3 length	clone size	V gene	J gene	CDR3 DNA	CDR3 protein
-	18	-	TRBV2	TRBJ2-3	TGTGCCAGCAGTGGCCCGGGTGGGGGCACCCTCGGTTCAGATACGCAGTATTTT	CASSGPGGGTLGSDTQYF
TRBD1	16	-	TRBV4-1	TRBJ1-1	TGCGCCAGCAGCCAACACGGGACAGGGGTTGGCACTGAAGCTTTCTTT	CASSQHGTGVGTEAFF
TRBD1	13	-	TRBV19	TRBJ1-5	TGTGCCAGTAGGGGGGACAGCAGGCAGCCCCAGCATTTT	CASRGDSRQPQHF
-	13	-	TRBV10-1	TRBJ2-7	TGCGCCAGCAGTGAATTTCGGGGATACGAGCAGTACTTC	CASSEFRGYEQYF
-	16	-	TRBV6-5	TRBJ1-6	TGTGCCAGCAGTTACTTGGGGAGCTCCTATAATTCACCCCTCCACTTT	CASSYLGSSYNSPLHF
-	14	-	TRBV4-1	TRBJ2-7	TGCGCCAGCAGCTTTGGCGGGACGTCCTACGAGCAGTACTTC	CASSFGGTSYEQYF
TRBD2	14	once	TRBV6-1	TRBJ2-7	TGTGCCAGCAGTGAAGGGCTAGCGGACTACGAGCAGTACTTC	CASSEGLADYEQYF
-	18	-	TRBV4-2	TRBJ2-1	TGTGCCAGCAGCCAAGCGGGGGTAATCGGACTACCCTACAATGAGCAGTTCTTC	CASSQAGVIGLPYNEQFF
TRBD2	14	-	TRBV5-1	TRBJ2-7	TGCGCCAGCAGCTCGAGTGGACTAGAGAGTGAGCAGTACTTC	CASSSSGLESEQYF
-	15	few	TRBV30	TRBJ1-4	TGTGCCTGGACCCATCTTCAGGGATTAGCAGAGAAACTGTTTTTT	CAWTHLQGLAEKLFF
TRBD1	16	-	TRBV5-4	TRBJ2-1	TGTGCCAGCGGGGGCGGACAGGCTATCTCCTACAATGAGCAGTTCTTC	CASGGGQAISYNEQFF
-	14	-	TRBV30	TRBJ1-2	TGTGCCTGGAGAGGACGGGGAATGGGATATGGCTACACCTTC	CAWRGRGMGYGYTF
-	16	-	TRBV19	TRBJ1-2	TGTGCCAGTAGCCTATTTAGCGCGGGGGTGAGCTATGGCTACACCTTC	CASSLFSAGVSYGYTF
TRBD1	13	-	TRBV19	TRBJ1-2	TGTGCCAGTAGTATAACAGGGGACTATGGCTACACCTTC	CASSITGDYGYTF
TRBD1	15	-	TRBV2	TRBJ1-2	TGTGCCAGCACCCGCGAGGGACAGGGAGGCTATGGCTACACCTTC	CASTREGQGGYGYTF
-	14	-	TRBV5-1	TRBJ2-3	TGCGCCAGCAGCTTGGTACAGCTCACAGATACGCAGTATTTT	CASSLVQLTDTQYF
TRBD1	18	-	TRBV5-1	TRBJ2-7	TGCGCCAGCAGCTTGGGGTTGGGAACCCGGGACAGGGGATACGAGCAGTACTTC	CASSLGLGTRDRGYEQYF
TRBD1	17	-	TRBV28	TRBJ2-7	TGTGCCAGCAGACATCCGGGACAGGGTACTTATTCCTACGAGCAGTACTTC	CASRHPGQGTYSYEQYF
TRBD1	16	-	TRBV28	TRBJ2-2	TGTGCCAGCAGATTAGACAGGGGGCAGGGCACCGGGGAGCTGTTTTTT	CASRLDRGQGTGELFF
TRBD1	14	-	TRBV5-1	TRBJ1-4	TGCGCCAGCAGCTTGGAGCCAGGGGGTGAAAAACTGTTTTTT	CASSLEPGGEKLFF
-	17	-	TRBV5-6	TRBJ1-1	TGTGCCAGCAGCTCCAAAATTGACCGGGGGAGAATTACTGAAGCTTTCTTT	CASSSKIDRGRITEAFF
-	13	-	TRBV28	TRBJ2-7	TGTGCCAGCAGACCTACAGAAGCCTACGAGCAGTACTTC	CASRPTEAYEQYF
TRBD1	16	-	TRBV4-2	TRBJ2-2	TGTGCCAGCAGCCAAGTCGAGGGACAGGGGCTTGGGGAGCTGTTTTTT	CASSQVEGQGLGELFF
-	14	-	TRBV7-6	TRBJ1-3	TGTGCCAGCAGTTCGGGTACGTCAGGAAACACCATATATTTT	CASSSGTSGNTIYF
-	13	-	TRBV18	TRBJ2-3	TGTGCCAGCTCACCACGGCGAGGGGATACGCAGTATTTT	CASSPRRGDTQYF
TRBD1	15	-	TRBV6-1	TRBJ2-2	TGTGCCAGCAGTCGTACAGGGGCGAACACCGGGGAGCTGTTTTTT	CASSRTGANTGELFF
-	14	-	TRBV6-1	TRBJ1-1	TGTGCCAGCAGTGAAATTGAGGTCTACACTGAAGCTTTCTTT	CASSEIEVYTEAFF
TRBD1	16	-	TRBV19	TRBJ1-2	TGTGCCAGTAGATGGGTCTGGGACAGCAGCAGCTATGGCTACACCTTC	CASRWVWDSSSYGYTF
-	15	-	TRBV18	TRBJ2-2	TGTGCCAGCTCACCACTATCGGCCGGGACCGGGGAGCTGTTTTTT	CASSPLSAGTGELFF
-	15	-	TRBV6-1	TRBJ2-3	TGTGCCAGCAGTTGGGCGGGGACCAGCACAGATACGCAGTATTTT	CASSWAGTSTDTQYF
TRBD1	15	-	TRBV5-6	TRBJ2-7	TGTGCCAGCAGCTTCTGGACAGGGCAATCCTACGAGCAGTACTTC	CASSFWTGQSYEQYF
TRBD1	14	-	TRBV5-1	TRBJ1-2	TGCGCCAGCAGTCTGGGACAGGTTAACTATGGCTACACCTTC	CASSLGQVNYGYTF
-	15	-	TRBV19	TRBJ2-6	TGTGCCAGTAATCCCCGGGGGACCGGGGCCAACGTCCTGACTTTC	CASNPRGTGANVLTF
TRBD2	14	-	TRBV6-5	TRBJ2-7	TGTGCCAGCAGTTATGGGACTAGAACCTACGAGCAGTACTTC	CASSYGTRTYEQYF
-	16	-	TRBV7-9	TRBJ2-3	TGTGCCAGCAGCTTCCCCGACAGTACTAGCACAGATACGCAGTATTTT	CASSFPDSTSTDTQYF
TRBD1	16	-	TRBV7-8	TRBJ1-2	TGTGCCAGCAGGTCCCGGGACAGGGGGCCGGGAGATGGCTACACCTTC	CASRSRDRGPGDGYTF
TRBD2	15	-	TRBV19	TRBJ2-3	TGTGCCAGTAGTAGCGGGAGGGGTCCCACAGATACGCAGTATTTT	CASSSGRGPTDTQYF
-	17	-	TRBV7-2	TRBJ2-3	TGTGCCAGCAGCTTATTTGGGACACCGGGTACCACAGATACGCAGTATTTT	CASSLFGTPGTTDTQYF
-	14	-	TRBV2	TRBJ2-3	TGTGCCAGCAGGACAGGGACTAGCACAGATACGCAGTATTTT	CASRTGTSTDTQYF
-	13	-	TRBV6-5	TRBJ2-7	TGTGCCAGCGGCGGGCAGGGGGGCTACGAGCAGTACTTC	CASGGQGGYEQYF
TRBD1	15	-	TRBV19	TRBJ1-1	TGTGCCAGTAAATTGTTAGGGACAGGGGGAACTGAAGCTTTCTTT	CASKLLGTGGTEAFF
TRBD2	14	-	TRBV6-1	TRBJ2-1	TGTGCCAGCAGTGACGGGACTAGCGTCCATGAGCAGTTCTTC	CASSDGTSVHEQFF
-	14	once	TRBV6-5	TRBJ1-1	TGTGCCAGCAATTCAGGGTACGGAGAAACTGAAGCTTTCTTT	CASNSGYGETEAFF
TRBD1	14	-	TRBV19	TRBJ1-1	TGTGCCAGTAGCTCGGGACAGAGCAACACTGAAGCTTTCTTT	CASSSGQSNTEAFF
-	17	-	TRBV28	TRBJ2-7	TGTGCCAGCAGTTTACTTCCTCGTGGGGGGGCATCCCTCGAGCAGTACTTC	CASSLLPRGGASLEQYF